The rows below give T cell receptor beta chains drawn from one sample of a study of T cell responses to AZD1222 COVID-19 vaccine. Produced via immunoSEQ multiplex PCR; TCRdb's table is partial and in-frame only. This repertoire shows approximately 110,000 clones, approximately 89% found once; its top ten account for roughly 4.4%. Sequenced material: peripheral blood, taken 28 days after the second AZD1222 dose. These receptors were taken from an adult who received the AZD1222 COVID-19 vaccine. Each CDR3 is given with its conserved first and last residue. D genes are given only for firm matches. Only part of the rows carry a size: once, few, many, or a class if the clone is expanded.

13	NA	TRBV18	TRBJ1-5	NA	TGTGCCAGCTCACCAGGAGAGGATCAGCCCCAGCATTTT	CASSPGEDQPQHF
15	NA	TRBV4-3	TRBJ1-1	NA	TGCGCCAGCAGCCAAGATTTTGGGATGAACACTGAAGCTTTCTTT	CASSQDFGMNTEAFF
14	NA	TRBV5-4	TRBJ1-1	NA	TGTGCCAGCAGCTTGGACCCCGGAGGGACTGAAGCTTTCTTT	CASSLDPGGTEAFF
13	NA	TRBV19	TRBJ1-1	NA	TGTGCCAGTAGTTACACCACCAAAACTGAAGCTTTCTTT	CASSYTTKTEAFF
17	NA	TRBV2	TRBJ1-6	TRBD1	TGTGCCAGCAGGAGACAGGGAATAGGCTCCTATAATTCACCCCTCCACTTT	CASRRQGIGSYNSPLHF
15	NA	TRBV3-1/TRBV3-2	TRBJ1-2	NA	TGTGCCAGCAGCCAAGAGGAGGCAGGGGTTAACGGCTACACCTTC	CASSQEEAGVNGYTF
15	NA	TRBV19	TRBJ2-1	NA	TGTGCCAGTAGTGCCCGTCAGGGAGGTTTCGATGAGCAGTTCTTC	CASSARQGGFDEQFF
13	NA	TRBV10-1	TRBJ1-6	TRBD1	TGCGCCAGCACGGGGACAGGGAAAAAACCCCTCCACTTT	CASTGTGKKPLHF
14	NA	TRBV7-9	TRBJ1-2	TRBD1	TGTGCCAGCAGCTTAGCAGGACAGGGCTATGGCTACACCTTC	CASSLAGQGYGYTF
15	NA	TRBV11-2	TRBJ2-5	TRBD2	TGTGCCAGCAGCTTAGGTCTAGCGGGGGAAGAGACCCAGTACTTC	CASSLGLAGEETQYF
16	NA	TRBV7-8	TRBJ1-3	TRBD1	TGTGCCAGCAGCACCCTGACAGGGAAACTTGGAAACACCATATATTTT	CASSTLTGKLGNTIYF
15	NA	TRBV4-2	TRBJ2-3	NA	TGTGCCAGCAGCCAGAGGTGGAGAACCACAGATACGCAGTATTTT	CASSQRWRTTDTQYF
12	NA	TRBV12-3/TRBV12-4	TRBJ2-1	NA	TGTGCCAGCCTGGGGCCCGGGGATGAGCAGTTCTTC	CASLGPGDEQFF
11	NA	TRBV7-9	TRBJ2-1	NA	TGTGCCAGCAATATATACAATGAGCAGTTCTTC	CASNIYNEQFF
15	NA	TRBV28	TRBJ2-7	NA	TGTGCCAGCAGCTCATCTAGCGAAGGATCCTACGAGCAGTACTTC	CASSSSSEGSYEQYF
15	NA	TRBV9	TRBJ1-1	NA	TGTGCCAGCAGCGTAGTCGGGGAGGCGAACACTGAAGCTTTCTTT	CASSVVGEANTEAFF
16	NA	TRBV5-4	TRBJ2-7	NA	TGTGCCAGCAGCTTGGCGGGGGGCGGGAGAACCTACGAGCAGTACTTC	CASSLAGGGRTYEQYF
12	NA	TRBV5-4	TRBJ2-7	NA	TGTGCCAGCAGCTTGGGGACCTACGAGCAGTACTTC	CASSLGTYEQYF
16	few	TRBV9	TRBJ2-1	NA	TGTGCCAGCAGCCACAGGGCAGGGAGCTCCTACAATGAGCAGTTCTTC	CASSHRAGSSYNEQFF
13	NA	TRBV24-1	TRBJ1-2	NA	TGTGCCACCAGTGAGGCCCTCGGGCCCCCCCACACCTTC	CATSEALGPPHTF
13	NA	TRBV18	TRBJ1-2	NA	TGTGCCAGCTCACCGTCCACTCGGGAGGGCTACACCTTC	CASSPSTREGYTF
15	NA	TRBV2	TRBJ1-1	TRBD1	TGTGCCAGCGGGACAGAGGACTTGGGGAACACTGAAGCTTTCTTT	CASGTEDLGNTEAFF
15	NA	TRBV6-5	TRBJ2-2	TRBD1	TGTGCCAGCAGACATGGACAGGTGAACACCGGGGAGCTGTTTTTT	CASRHGQVNTGELFF
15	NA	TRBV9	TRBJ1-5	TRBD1	TGTGCCAGCAGCGTAGGTGGGACAGGGGACCAGCCCCAGCATTTT	CASSVGGTGDQPQHF
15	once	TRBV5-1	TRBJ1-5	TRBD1	TGCGCCAGCAGCTTGACAGGGACAGGGGATCAGCCCCAGCATTTT	CASSLTGTGDQPQHF
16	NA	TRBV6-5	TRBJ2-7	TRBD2	TGTGCCAGCAGTTACTCACCAACTAGCGCGAAATACGAGCAGTACTTC	CASSYSPTSAKYEQYF
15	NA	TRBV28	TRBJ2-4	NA	TGTGCCAGCAGTCCCGGGTCCATAGCCAAAAACATTCAGTACTTC	CASSPGSIAKNIQYF
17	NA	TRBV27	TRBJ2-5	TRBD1	TGTGCCAGCCATCCCTATTCCAGGGGGCGATATCAAGAGACCCAGTACTTC	CASHPYSRGRYQETQYF
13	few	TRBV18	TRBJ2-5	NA	TGTGCCAGCTCACCAGACTCCCAAGAGACCCAGTACTTC	CASSPDSQETQYF
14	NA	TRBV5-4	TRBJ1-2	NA	TGTGCCAGCAGCACTATTTGGAATAACTATGGCTACACCTTC	CASSTIWNNYGYTF
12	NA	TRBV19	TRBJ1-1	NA	TGTGCCAGTCGCCAAATGAACACTGAAGCTTTCTTT	CASRQMNTEAFF
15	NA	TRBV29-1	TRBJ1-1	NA	TGCAGCGTAGTGGAGCAGGTTACCATGAACACTGAAGCTTTCTTT	CSVVEQVTMNTEAFF
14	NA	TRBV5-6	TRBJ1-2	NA	TGTGCCAGCAGCTTGGTTACGGATTACTATGGCTACACCTTC	CASSLVTDYYGYTF
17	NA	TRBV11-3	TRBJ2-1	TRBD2	TGTGCCAGCAGCTTAGTAACTAGCGGGGGGCGGAAATATGAGCAGTTCTTC	CASSLVTSGGRKYEQFF
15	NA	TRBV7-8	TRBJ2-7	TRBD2	TGTGCCAGCAGCTTAGGGAGACTAGCGGGGGGCGAGCAGTACTTC	CASSLGRLAGGEQYF
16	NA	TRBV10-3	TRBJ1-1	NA	TGTGCCATCAGTGAGACGTTTACAGGGATGAACACTGAAGCTTTCTTT	CAISETFTGMNTEAFF
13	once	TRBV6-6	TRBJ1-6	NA	TGTGCCAGCAGTTTGGACCTAATTCAGAAAATCCACTTT	CASSLDLIQKIHF
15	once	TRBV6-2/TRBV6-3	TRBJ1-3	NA	TGTGCCAGCAGCAAGCGGGCTAACTCTGGAAACACCATATATTTT	CASSKRANSGNTIYF
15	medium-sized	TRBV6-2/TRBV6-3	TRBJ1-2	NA	TGTGCCAGCAGTTTGACAGTACAAATACTCTATGGCTACACCTTC	CASSLTVQILYGYTF
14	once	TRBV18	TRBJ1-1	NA	TGTGCCAGCTCACCTCTGGACATGAACACTGAAGCTTTCTTT	CASSPLDMNTEAFF
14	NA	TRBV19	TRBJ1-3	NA	TGTGCCAGTAGCTCTGGGGGCACTGGAAACACCATATATTTT	CASSSGGTGNTIYF